Each of the 32 T cell receptor beta chains below was sequenced from the same sample in a study of blood T cells in healthy people across ages (dated by TCRdb to 2015 to 2017). The method behind the library was 5' RACE. TCRdb lists the instrument as Illumina HiSeq 2500. A second PCR of roughly 6 to 12 cycles was run with a J-beta primer mix and a sample-barcoded 5' primer. Clones were called with MiXCR by TCRdb after fastp trimmed the public reads at Q25, and only in-frame beta chains were retained. Here each entry gathers all rows of one CDR3 protein and keeps the most common genes and DNA. Counted in this sample were approximately 730,000 distinct CDR3 sequences; 50% to 65% of them appeared once. Approximately 40% of the sample belongs to the ten largest clones. The sequenced sample was blood. The receptors here all came from a man older than 75 in good health.

The chain employs TRBV20-1 and TRBJ2-5; D uncertain. Germline V gives CDR1 DFQATT, CDR2 SNEGSKA (reference sequence). The CDR3 has 13 residues. Trimming took 5 bases from V and 5 from J, leaving 15 bases between them. CDR3 amino acids: CSARRLGFETQYF. CDR3 nucleotide sequence: TGCAGTGCTCGCCGACTGGGGTTTGAGACCCAGTACTTC.

This rearrangement joins TRBV20-1 to TRBJ2-1, with 9 bases matching TRBD2. This CDR3 spans 14 amino acids. J lost 3 bases, V lost 5 bases, and 5 bases had no gene match. Per the germline V gene, CDR1 is DFQATT and CDR2 is SNEGSKA (reference sequence). The CDR3 here is CSAQREVGYNEQFF. The DNA of the CDR3 is TGCAGTGCTCAGCGGGAGGTTGGCTACAATGAGCAGTTCTTC.

The rearrangement joins TRBV5-5 to TRBJ1-2; D not certain. Germline values: CDR1 SGHKS, CDR2 YYEKEE (reference sequence). Trimming took off 5 bases at V and 6 bases at J, with 17 bases between the two ends. This CDR3 spans 14 amino acids. As DNA, the CDR3 is TGTGCCAGCAGTTCCTCGTTGGGAGGGAATGGCTACACCTTC. As protein: CASSSSLGGNGYTF.

This clonotype came up many times. The chain employs TRBV7-2 and TRBJ2-5; TRBD2 might be the D (5 bases). The germline CDR1 and CDR2 sequences are SGHTA and FQGNSA. This CDR3 has 13 amino acids. Trimming shortened V by 5 bases and J by 5 bases, and 12 bases separated the two germline ends. Here the CDR3 DNA reads TGTGCCAGCAGCGCGGACCGCGGGGAGACCCAGTACTTC. Protein sequence: CASSADRGETQYF.

The chain employs TRBV28 and TRBJ2-1, with a weak D call TRBD2 (5 bases). The CDR3 has 12 amino acids. The germline gives CDR1 MDHEN, CDR2 SYDVKM. The V end lost 6 bases, the J end lost 10 bases, and 13 bases lay between the germline ends. This chain's CDR3 is CASSSGVYEQFF. The CDR3 nucleotides read TGTGCCAGCAGCTCCGGGGTCTACGAGCAGTTCTTC.

The chain combines TRBV2 with TRBJ1-2; no definite D call. The V end was cut by 8 bases, the J end by 8 bases, with 15 bases between. From germline, CDR1 is SNHLY and CDR2 FYNNEI. This CDR3 is 12 amino acids long. The CDR3 sequence: CASLGSVWGYTF. CDR3 DNA sequence: TGTGCCAGCTTAGGGTCAGTGTGGGGCTACACCTTC.

This chain joins TRBV5-1 and TRBJ2-3; D possibly corresponds to TRBD2 (6 bases). This CDR3 contains 15 residues. V dropped 4 bases and J dropped 8 bases, with 20 bases sitting between them. Per germline, CDR1 SGHRS and CDR2 YFSETQ. The CDR3 loop is CASSRAEGAGGTQYF. The CDR3 coding sequence is TGCGCCAGCAGCCGTGCGGAAGGAGCCGGGGGTACGCAGTATTTT.

This rearrangement joins TRBV7-9 to TRBJ1-2; 10 bases map to TRBD1. The V gene's germline CDR1 is SEHNR and CDR2 FQNEAQ (reference sequence). V gave up 5 bases and J gave up 2 bases; unmatched junction bases: 5. This CDR3 spans 15 amino acids. CDR3 residues: CASSPPGQGNYGYTF. In DNA, the CDR3 is TGTGCCAGCAGCCCTCCGGGACAGGGGAACTATGGCTACACCTTC.

The chain recombines TRBV14 with TRBJ2-1; D is undetermined. The CDR3 spans 12 residues. Trimming pared 1 base from V and 15 bases from J, leaving 13 bases between. CDR1 and CDR2 from the germline V gene are SGHDN and FVKESK. The CDR3, as DNA: TGTGCCAGCAGCCAAGTTTTACATTCCCGGTTCTTC. Protein product: CASSQVLHSRFF.

The rearrangement links TRBV10-3 to TRBJ2-1, with D perhaps matching TRBD1 or TRBD2 (5 bases each). Germline CDR1 reads ENHRY; CDR2 reads SYGVKD. This CDR3 contains 15 residues. V lost 6 bases and J 10 bases, leaving 22 bases between the germline ends. In nucleotides, the CDR3 is TGTGCCATCAGCATTGGGGCGGAGGTTGGCTTGGAGCAGTTCTTC. Its translation: CAISIGAEVGLEQFF.

The genes are TRBV12-3 or TRBV12-4 and TRBJ2-1, with D unresolved. V was pared by 8 bases and J by 7 bases, with 12 bases between. The CDR3 sequence is 12 residues long. The DNA for the CDR3 is TGTGCCAGCGGCCCGGCTAGGAATGAGCAGTTCTTC. Protein product: CASGPARNEQFF.

The chain has TRBV7-9 and TRBJ1-6, with TRBD1 matching 8 bases. CDR1 and CDR2 from the germline V gene are SEHNR and FQNEAQ (reference sequence). The CDR3 is 15 residues long. Losses at the gene ends were 0 bases for V and 10 bases for J; bases not matched to a gene: 5. DNA of the CDR3: TGTGCCAGCAGCTTAGCTGGCGACAGGGGATCACCCCTCCACTTT. It encodes CASSLAGDRGSPLHF.

This clonotype has just a few counts. The chain uses TRBV6-1 and TRBJ2-1; D remains ambiguous. Per germline, CDR1 MNHNS and CDR2 SASEGT. The CDR3 has 10 residues. Deletions cut 7 bases from V and 12 bases from J, with 10 bases between. CDR3 loop: CASNIGLQFF. The DNA for the CDR3 is TGTGCCAGCAACATAGGGTTGCAGTTCTTC.

The J gene is TRBJ1-2, the V gene TRBV29-1; tentatively, D is TRBD1 (6 bases). The CDR3 loop spans 11 amino acids. The germline V and J ends were trimmed by 6 bases and 5 bases, with 10 bases remaining between them. CDR1 is SQVTM, CDR2 ANQGSEA, per germline. The CDR3 sequence: CSVSGDYGYTF. Written as DNA, the CDR3 is TGCAGCGTATCAGGGGATTATGGCTACACCTTC. Supplemented by reference TRBV29-1 and TRBJ1-2, the full variable domain reads SAVISQKPSRDICQRGTSLTIQCQVDSQVTMMFWYRQQPGQSLTLIATANQGSEATYESGFVIDKFPISRPNLTFSTLTVSNMSPEDSSIYLCSVSGDYGYTFGSGTRLTVV.

The V call is TRBV10-3, the J call TRBJ2-3; D possibly corresponds to TRBD2 (6 bases). The germline CDR1 and CDR2 sequences are ENHRY and SYGVKD. Trimming removed 4 bases from V and 4 bases from J, with 12 bases in between. The length of the CDR3 is 14 residues. In DNA, the CDR3 is TGTGCCATCAGTGGACTAGGGAGGTCAGATACGCAGTATTTT. Translation: CAISGLGRSDTQYF.

This clonotype was observed a few times. The chain has TRBV11-2 and TRBJ2-5; D gene uncertain. The CDR3 extends over 16 amino acids. In germline, CDR1 is SGHAT, CDR2 FQNNGV. The ends were cut back, 1 base at V and 5 bases at J, with 17 bases in the middle. The CDR3 protein is CASSLGQDLRWETQYF. CDR3 nucleotide sequence: TGTGCCAGCAGCTTAGGCCAAGACCTGAGATGGGAGACCCAGTACTTC.

In the case of this clonotype: A read error may be the cause here, since a much bigger clone is one base away. The CDR3: CASSLDENYGYTF. The CDR3 coding sequence is TGTGCCAGCAGCTTAGACGAGAACTATGGCTACACCTTC. The chain is built from TRBV7-2 and TRBJ1-2; D is undetermined. V was clipped by 1 base and J by 2 bases, with 5 bases between them. Germline values: CDR1 SGHTA, CDR2 FQGNSA. The CDR3 has 13 amino acids.

This sequence joins TRBV10-3 and TRBJ1-5, with D possibly being TRBD1 (6 bases). Trimming cost V 3 bases and J 4 bases, with 13 bases left between them. Germline values: CDR1 ENHRY, CDR2 SYGVKD. CDR3 length: 15 residues. DNA for the CDR3: TGTGCCATCAGTGAAGGGGGAGGTGGAAATCAGCCCCAGCATTTT. It translates to CAISEGGGGNQPQHF.

This chain uses TRBV6-6 with TRBJ2-5, with 7 bases identical to TRBD1. The CDR3 runs to 14 residues. Germline V gene data show CDR1 as MNHNY and CDR2 as SVGAGI (reference sequence). Unmatched junction bases numbered 8, after V lost 6 bases and J lost 4 bases. CDR3 loop: CASRNRGGAETQYF. CDR3 in DNA: TGTGCCAGCAGGAATAGAGGGGGCGCAGAGACCCAGTACTTC.

The J gene is TRBJ2-4, the V gene TRBV20-1, with 8 bases identical to TRBD2. The J call is uncertain, as TRBJ2-5 better fits the DNA end. In germline, CDR1 is DFQATT, CDR2 SNEGSKA (reference sequence). The CDR3 consists of 14 residues. CDR3 DNA sequence: TGCAGTGCTCCAAAAGCGGGAGTGGGAGAGACCCAGTACTTC. Translating it yields CSAPKAGVGETQYF.

The rearrangement joins TRBV14 to TRBJ2-1; D not certain. The CDR3 runs to 14 residues. Germline V lookup: CDR1 SGHDN, CDR2 FVKESK. V was shortened by 0 bases and J by 4 bases, with 7 bases between the two germline ends. The CDR3 bases are TGTGCCAGCAGCCAAGATATCGGTTACAATGAGCAGTTCTTC. The encoded protein is CASSQDIGYNEQFF.

The chain joins TRBV5-1 to TRBJ2-7, with D unclear. This CDR3 has 15 residues. Germline values: CDR1 SGHRS, CDR2 YFSETQ. V shed 1 base and J shed 0 bases, with 11 bases lying between them. CDR3 residues: CASSLYLSSSYEQYF. DNA for the CDR3: TGCGCCAGCAGCTTGTACCTATCCAGCTCCTACGAGCAGTACTTC.

This clonotype was detected only a few times. V is TRBV7-3 and J is TRBJ2-4; TRBD1 might be the D (5 bases). Germline CDR1 SGHTA, CDR2 FQGTGA. The length of the CDR3 is 14 residues. V was cut by 5 bases and J by 1 base, with 9 bases left in between. The CDR3 loop reads CASSHSGAKNIQYF. CDR3 DNA: TGTGCCAGCAGCCACTCAGGGGCCAAAAACATTCAGTACTTC.

V and J are TRBV2 and TRBJ2-5; 9 bases fit TRBD2. With V trimmed by 5 bases and J by 4 bases, 8 bases remained unmatched. Germline V gene lookup returns CDR1 SNHLY and CDR2 FYNNEI. The CDR3 length is 15 residues. The CDR3 region is CASSRGLAGTETQYF. In nucleotides, the CDR3 is TGTGCCAGCAGTCGTGGTCTAGCGGGAACAGAGACCCAGTACTTC.

The CDR3 bases are TGTGCCAGCAGCCACGACGTGGCCCCTAGTGAAAAACTGTTTTTT. Translating gives CASSHDVAPSEKLFF. V gene TRBV5-5 combines with J gene TRBJ1-4; D remains unclear. This CDR3 has 15 amino acids. The germline V and J ends were trimmed by 4 bases and 7 bases, with 17 bases remaining between them. Germline lookup yields CDR1 SGHKS and CDR2 YYEKEE (reference sequence).

This clonotype occurred once. CDR3 coding DNA: TGCGCCAGCAGCCAAGAGTCAGGGGGGACCATCCCATACAATGAGCAGTTCTTC. This codes for CASSQESGGTIPYNEQFF. The chain recombines TRBV4-1 with TRBJ2-1; tentative D call: TRBD1 (7 bases). CDR1 and CDR2 (germline): MGHRA, YSYEKL. Trimming took 0 bases from V and 4 from J, leaving 19 bases between them. The CDR3 spans 18 residues.

The V and J genes are TRBV6-1 and TRBJ2-2, with 9 nucleotides matching TRBD2. This CDR3 comprises 13 residues. Germline assignment: CDR1 MNHNS and CDR2 SASEGT. Losses at the gene ends were 7 bases for V and 7 bases for J; bases not matched to a gene: 4. CDR3 loop: CASKLAGGGELFF. The CDR3 region has the DNA TGTGCCAGCAAACTAGCGGGCGGCGGGGAGCTGTTTTTT.

This CDR3 is CASSPPGRALNEQFF. As DNA, the CDR3 is TGTGCCAGCAGCCCCCCCGGGAGGGCCCTCAATGAGCAGTTCTTC. The chain has TRBV3-1 and TRBJ2-1; TRBD2 matches 8 bases. The germline V gene has CDR1 LGHDT and CDR2 YNNKEL (reference sequence). The CDR3 loop spans 15 amino acids. J gave up 6 bases and V 4 bases, and 8 bases lay outside the gene matches.

DNA for the CDR3: TGTGCCAGCAGCTTTATGGCGGCTGCGGGAGAGCAGTACTTC. Its protein is CASSFMAAAGEQYF. This chain uses TRBV7-9 with TRBJ2-5; 7 bases are shared with TRBD2. This CDR3 spans 14 amino acids. V lost 3 bases and J lost 11; bases outside the gene matches: 12. Germline V lookup: CDR1 SEHNR, CDR2 FQNEAQ (reference sequence).

The V and J genes are TRBV6-2 or TRBV6-3 and TRBJ2-7; weak D call: TRBD1 (6 bases). The CDR3 has 12 amino acids. Germline CDR1 reads MNHEY; CDR2 reads SVGEGT. V was pared by 5 bases and J by 9 bases, with 14 bases between. The CDR3 is CASSKSPRGQYF. Here the CDR3 DNA reads TGTGCCAGCAGTAAATCTCCCAGGGGGCAGTACTTC.

The rearrangement joins TRBV25-1 to TRBJ2-1; maybe TRBD2 (5 bases). Germline lookup yields CDR1 MGHDK and CDR2 SYGVNS. The CDR3 sequence is 15 residues long. The V gene lost 2 bases and the J gene lost 4 bases, with 12 bases spanning the gap. CDR3 DNA: TGTGCCAGCAGTGAAGGTGGGAGTGGATACAATGAGCAGTTCTTC. Its translation is CASSEGGSGYNEQFF.

The chain carries TRBV5-1 and TRBJ2-7; D remains ambiguous. The J call may be incorrect, as the DNA end agrees better with TRBJ2-5. This CDR3 contains 13 residues. Germline loops: CDR1 SGHRS, CDR2 YFSETQ. CDR3 region: CASSLGFGETQYF. The CDR3 nucleotides are TGCGCCAGCAGCTTGGGTTTTGGAGAGACCCAGTACTTC.